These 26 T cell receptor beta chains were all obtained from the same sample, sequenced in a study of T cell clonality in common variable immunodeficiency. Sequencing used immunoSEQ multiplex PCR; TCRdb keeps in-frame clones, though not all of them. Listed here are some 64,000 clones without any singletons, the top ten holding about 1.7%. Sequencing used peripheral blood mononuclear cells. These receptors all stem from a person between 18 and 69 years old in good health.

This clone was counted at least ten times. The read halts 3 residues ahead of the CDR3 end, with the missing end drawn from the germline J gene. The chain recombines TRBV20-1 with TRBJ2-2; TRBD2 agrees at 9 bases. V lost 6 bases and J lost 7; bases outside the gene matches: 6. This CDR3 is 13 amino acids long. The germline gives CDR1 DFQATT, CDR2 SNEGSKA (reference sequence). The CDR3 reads CSALAGHNGELFF. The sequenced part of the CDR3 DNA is TGCAGTGCCCTAGCGGGACACAACGGGGAG.

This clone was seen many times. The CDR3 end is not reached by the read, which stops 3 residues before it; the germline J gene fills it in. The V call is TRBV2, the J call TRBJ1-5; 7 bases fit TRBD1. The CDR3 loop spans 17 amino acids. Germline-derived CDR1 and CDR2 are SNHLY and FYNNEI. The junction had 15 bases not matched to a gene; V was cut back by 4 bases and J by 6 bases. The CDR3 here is CASSGGEGARSRQPQHF. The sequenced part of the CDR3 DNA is TGTGCCAGCAGTGGCGGCGAGGGGGCGCGGTCCCGTCAGCCC.

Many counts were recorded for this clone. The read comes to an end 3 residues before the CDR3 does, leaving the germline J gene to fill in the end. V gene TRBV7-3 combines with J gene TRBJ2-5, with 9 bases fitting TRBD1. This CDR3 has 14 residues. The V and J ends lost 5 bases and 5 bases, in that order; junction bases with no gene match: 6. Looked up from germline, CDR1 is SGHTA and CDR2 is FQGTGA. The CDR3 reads CASSLTGGGETQYF. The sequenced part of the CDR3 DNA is TGTGCCAGCAGCCTTACAGGGGGCGGTGAGACC.

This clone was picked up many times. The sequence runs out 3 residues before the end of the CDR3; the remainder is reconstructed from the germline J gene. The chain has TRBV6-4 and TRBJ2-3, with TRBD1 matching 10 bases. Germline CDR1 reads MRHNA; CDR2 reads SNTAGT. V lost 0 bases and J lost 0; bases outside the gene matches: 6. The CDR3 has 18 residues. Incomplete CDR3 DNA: TGTGCCAGCAGTGACTCAGCTTGGGACAGGGGTAGCACAGATACG. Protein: CASSDSAWDRGSTDT. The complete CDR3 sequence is CASSDSAWDRGSTDTQYF.

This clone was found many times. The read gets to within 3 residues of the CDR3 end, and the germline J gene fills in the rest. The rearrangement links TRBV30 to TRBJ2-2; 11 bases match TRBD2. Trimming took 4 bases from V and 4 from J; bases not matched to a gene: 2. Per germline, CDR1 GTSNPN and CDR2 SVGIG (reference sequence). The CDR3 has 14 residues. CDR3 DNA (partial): TGTGCCTGGATGGGGACTAGCGGCACCGGGGAG. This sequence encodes CAWMGTSGTGE. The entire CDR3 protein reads CAWMGTSGTGELFF.

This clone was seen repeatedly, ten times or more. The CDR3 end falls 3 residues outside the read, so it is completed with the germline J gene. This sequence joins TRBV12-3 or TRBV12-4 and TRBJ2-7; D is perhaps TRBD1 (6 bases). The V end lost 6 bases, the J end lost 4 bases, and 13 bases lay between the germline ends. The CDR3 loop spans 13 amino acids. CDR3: CASRYTGRYEQYF. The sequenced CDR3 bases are TGTGCCAGCAGATATACAGGGAGATACGAG.

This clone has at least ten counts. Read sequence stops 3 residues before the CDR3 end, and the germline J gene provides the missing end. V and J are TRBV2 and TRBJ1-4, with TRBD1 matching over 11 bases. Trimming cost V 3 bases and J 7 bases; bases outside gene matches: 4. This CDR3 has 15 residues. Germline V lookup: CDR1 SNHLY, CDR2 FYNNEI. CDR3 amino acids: CASSDRDRGFEKLFF. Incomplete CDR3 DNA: TGTGCCAGCAGTGACCGGGACAGGGGGTTTGAAAAA.

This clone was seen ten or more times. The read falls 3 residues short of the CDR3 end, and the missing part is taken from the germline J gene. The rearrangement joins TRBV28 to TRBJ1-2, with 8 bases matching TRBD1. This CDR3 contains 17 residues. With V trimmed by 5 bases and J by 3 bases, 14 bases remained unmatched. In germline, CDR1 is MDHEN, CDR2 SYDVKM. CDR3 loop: CASSRVVRQGSHYGYTF. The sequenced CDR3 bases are TGTGCCAGCAGTCGGGTGGTGAGACAGGGGTCTCACTATGGC.

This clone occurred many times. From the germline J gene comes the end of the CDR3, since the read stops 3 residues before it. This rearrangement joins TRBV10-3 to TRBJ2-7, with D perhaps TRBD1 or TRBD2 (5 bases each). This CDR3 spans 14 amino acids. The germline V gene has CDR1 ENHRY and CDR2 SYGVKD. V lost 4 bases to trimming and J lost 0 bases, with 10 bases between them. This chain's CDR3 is CAISAPGSSYEQYF. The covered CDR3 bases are TGTGCCATCAGTGCTCCAGGGAGCTCCTACGAG.

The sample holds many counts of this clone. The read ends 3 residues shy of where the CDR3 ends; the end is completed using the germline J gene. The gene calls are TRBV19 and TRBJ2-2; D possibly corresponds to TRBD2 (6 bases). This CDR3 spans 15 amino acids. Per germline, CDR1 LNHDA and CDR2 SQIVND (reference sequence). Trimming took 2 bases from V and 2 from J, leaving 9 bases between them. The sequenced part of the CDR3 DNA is TGTGCCAGTAGTATAAACGGGGGAAACACCGGGGAG. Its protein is CASSINGGNTGE. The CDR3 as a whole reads CASSINGGNTGELFF. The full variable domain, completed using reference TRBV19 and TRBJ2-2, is DGGITQSPKYLFRKEGQNVTLSCEQNLNHDAMYWYRQDPGQGLRLIYYSQIVNDFQKGDIAEGYSVSREKKESFPLTVTSAQKNPTAFYLCASSINGGNTGELFFGEGSRLTVL.

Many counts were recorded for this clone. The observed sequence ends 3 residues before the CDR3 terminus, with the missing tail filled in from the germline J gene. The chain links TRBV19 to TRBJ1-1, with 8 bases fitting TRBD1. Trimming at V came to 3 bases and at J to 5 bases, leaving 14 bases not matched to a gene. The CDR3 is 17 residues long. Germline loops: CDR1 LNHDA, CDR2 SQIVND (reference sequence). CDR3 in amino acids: CASSMVAGGAGSTEAFF. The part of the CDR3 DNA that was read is TGTGCCAGTAGTATGGTGGCAGGGGGCGCGGGTTCGACTGAA.

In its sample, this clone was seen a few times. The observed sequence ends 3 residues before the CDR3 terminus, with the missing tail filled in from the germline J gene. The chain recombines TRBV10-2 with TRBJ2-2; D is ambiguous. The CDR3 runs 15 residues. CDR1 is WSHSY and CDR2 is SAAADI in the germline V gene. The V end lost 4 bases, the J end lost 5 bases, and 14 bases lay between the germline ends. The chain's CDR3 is CASSALGLATGELFF. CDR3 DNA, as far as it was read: TGCGCCAGCAGTGCCCTTGGCTTAGCAACCGGGGAG.

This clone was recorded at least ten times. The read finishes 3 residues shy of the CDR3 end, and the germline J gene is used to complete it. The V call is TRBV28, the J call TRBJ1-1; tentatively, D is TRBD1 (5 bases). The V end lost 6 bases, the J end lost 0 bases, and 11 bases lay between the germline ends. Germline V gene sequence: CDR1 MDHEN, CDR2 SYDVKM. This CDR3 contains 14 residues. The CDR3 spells CASRVFRVNTEAFF. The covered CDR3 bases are TGTGCCAGCAGGGTCTTCAGGGTGAACACTGAA.

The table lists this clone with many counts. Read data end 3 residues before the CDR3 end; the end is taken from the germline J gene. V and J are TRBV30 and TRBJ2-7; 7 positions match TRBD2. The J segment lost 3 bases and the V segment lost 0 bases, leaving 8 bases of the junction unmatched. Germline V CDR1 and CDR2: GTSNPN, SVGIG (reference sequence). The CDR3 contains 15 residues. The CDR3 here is CAWSVGSGAYYEQYF. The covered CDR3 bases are TGTGCCTGGAGTGTAGGCAGCGGGGCTTACTACGAG.

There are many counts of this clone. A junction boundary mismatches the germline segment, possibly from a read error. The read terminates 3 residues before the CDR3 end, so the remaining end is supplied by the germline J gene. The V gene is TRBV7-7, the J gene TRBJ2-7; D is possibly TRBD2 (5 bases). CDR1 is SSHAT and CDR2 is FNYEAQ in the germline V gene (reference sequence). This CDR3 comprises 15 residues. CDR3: CASKIGASWGYEQYF. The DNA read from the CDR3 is TGTGCTAGCAAAATCGGAGCTAGCTGGGGCTACGAG.

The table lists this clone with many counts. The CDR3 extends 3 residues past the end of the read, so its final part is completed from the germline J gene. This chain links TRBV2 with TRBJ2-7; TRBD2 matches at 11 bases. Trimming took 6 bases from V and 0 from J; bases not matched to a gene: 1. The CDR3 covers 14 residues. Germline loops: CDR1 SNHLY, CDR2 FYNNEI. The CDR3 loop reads CASRGLADSYEQYF. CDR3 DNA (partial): TGTGCCAGCAGGGGACTAGCGGACTCCTACGAG.

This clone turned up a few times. The part of the CDR3 DNA that was read is TGCGCCAGCAGCTTGGCTGACAACGACACG. This translates into CASSLADNDT. The entire CDR3 is CASSLADNDTQYF. The chain carries TRBV5-1 and TRBJ2-3, with D unresolved. From the germline J gene comes the end of the CDR3, since the read stops 3 residues before it. The CDR3 is 13 amino acids. Germline V gene data show CDR1 as SGHRS and CDR2 as YFSETQ.

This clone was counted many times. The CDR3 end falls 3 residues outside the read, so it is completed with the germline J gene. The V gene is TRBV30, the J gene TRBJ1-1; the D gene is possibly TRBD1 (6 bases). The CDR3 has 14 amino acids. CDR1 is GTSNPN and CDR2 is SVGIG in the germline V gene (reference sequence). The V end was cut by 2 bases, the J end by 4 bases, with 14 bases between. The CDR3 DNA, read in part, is TGTGCCTGGAGTCTTTCAGGGGTTCTCACTGAA. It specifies CAWSLSGVLTE. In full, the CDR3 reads CAWSLSGVLTEAFF.

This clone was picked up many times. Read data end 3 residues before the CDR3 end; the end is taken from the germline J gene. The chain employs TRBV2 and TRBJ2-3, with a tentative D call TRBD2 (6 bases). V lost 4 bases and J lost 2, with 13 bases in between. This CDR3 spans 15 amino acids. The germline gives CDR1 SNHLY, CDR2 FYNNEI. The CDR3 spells CASSVEAGPTDTQYF. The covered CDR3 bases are TGTGCCAGCAGTGTTGAAGCGGGTCCCACAGATACG.

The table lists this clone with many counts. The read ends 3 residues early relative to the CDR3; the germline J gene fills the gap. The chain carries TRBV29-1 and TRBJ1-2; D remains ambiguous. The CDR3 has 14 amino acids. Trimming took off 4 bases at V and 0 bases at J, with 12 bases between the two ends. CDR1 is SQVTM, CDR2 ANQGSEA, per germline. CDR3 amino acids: CSVVADNTNYGYTF. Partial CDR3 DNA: TGCAGCGTTGTGGCAGACAATACTAACTATGGC.

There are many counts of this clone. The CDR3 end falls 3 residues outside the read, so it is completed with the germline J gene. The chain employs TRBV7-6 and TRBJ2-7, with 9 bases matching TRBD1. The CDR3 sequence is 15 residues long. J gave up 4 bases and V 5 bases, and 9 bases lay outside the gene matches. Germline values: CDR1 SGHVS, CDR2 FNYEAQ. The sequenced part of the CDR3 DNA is TGTGCCAGCAGCCCAGAACAGGGGGCGCCTTACGAG. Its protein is CASSPEQGAPYE. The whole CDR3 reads CASSPEQGAPYEQYF. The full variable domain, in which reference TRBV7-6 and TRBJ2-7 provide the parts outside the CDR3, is GAGVSQSPRYKVTKRGQDVALRCDPISGHVSLYWYRQALGQGPEFLTYFNYEAQQDKSGLPNDRFSAERPEGSISTLTIQRTEQRDSAMYRCASSPEQGAPYEQYFGPGTRLTVT.

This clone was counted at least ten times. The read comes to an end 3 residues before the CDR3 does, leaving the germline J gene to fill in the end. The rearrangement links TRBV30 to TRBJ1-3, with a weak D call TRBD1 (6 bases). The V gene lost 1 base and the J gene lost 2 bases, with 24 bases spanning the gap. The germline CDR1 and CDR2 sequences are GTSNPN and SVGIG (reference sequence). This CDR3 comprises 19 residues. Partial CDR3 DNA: TGTGCCTGGAGTGGGGGACATACCGCTCTGGGTGGTCCTGGAAACACC. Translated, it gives CAWSGGHTALGGPGNT. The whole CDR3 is CAWSGGHTALGGPGNTIYF.

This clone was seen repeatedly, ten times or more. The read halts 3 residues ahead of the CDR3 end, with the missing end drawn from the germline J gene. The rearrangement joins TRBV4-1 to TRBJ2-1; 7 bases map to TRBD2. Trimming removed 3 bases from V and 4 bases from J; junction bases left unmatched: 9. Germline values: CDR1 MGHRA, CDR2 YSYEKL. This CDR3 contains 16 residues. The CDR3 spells CASSQARQGGYNEQFF. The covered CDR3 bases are TGCGCCAGCAGCCAGGCTCGGCAGGGAGGGTACAATGAG.

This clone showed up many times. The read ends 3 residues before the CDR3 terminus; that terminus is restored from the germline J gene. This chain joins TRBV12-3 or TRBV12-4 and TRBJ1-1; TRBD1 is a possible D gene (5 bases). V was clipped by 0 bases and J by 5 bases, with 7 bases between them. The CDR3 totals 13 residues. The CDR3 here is CASSLARGTEAFF. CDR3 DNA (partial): TGTGCCAGCAGTTTAGCGCGGGGGACTGAA.

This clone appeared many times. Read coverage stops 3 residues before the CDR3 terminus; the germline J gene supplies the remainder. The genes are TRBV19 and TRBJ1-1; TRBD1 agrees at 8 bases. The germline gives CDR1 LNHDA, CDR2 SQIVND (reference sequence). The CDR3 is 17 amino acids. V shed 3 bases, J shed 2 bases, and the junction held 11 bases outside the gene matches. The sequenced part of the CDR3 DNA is TGTGCCAGTAGTATGTCTAAGGCAGGGGGCCACAACACTGAA. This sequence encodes CASSMSKAGGHNTE. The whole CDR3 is CASSMSKAGGHNTEAFF.

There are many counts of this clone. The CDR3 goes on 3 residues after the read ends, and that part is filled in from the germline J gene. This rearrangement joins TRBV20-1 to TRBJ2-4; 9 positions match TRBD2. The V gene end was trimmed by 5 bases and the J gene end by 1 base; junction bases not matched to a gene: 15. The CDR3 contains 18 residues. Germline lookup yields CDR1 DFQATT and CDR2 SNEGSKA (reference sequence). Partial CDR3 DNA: TGCAGTGCTGACCTGACTAGCGGTTTTTTGTTGGCCAAAAACATT. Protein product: CSADLTSGFLLAKNI. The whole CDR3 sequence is CSADLTSGFLLAKNIQYF.